These 18 T cell receptor beta chains were all obtained from the same sample, sequenced in a study of identical twins. Via MiXCR, TCRdb re-called the 5' RACE reads, giving one row per CDR3 protein. The table records a few hundred thousand distinct CDR3 sequences, roughly 8.6% of them present only once. Separately, the same data were catalogued under a study of yellow fever vaccine responses in identical twins.

The sample taken for sequencing was memory (CD45RO+) T cells sorted from blood. The receptor source for this set is a young woman in good health.

This clonotype was seen a handful of times. The chain joins TRBV14 to TRBJ1-6; D is unclear. This CDR3 is 18 amino acids long. Deletions cut 0 bases from V and 13 bases from J, with 25 bases between. CDR1 and CDR2 (germline): SGHDN, FVKESK. The CDR3 coding sequence is TGTGCCAGCAGCCAAGAATTTCCCCGGTCAGGCCGACCCTACCCCCTCCACTTT. Translating gives CASSQEFPRSGRPYPLHF.

V is TRBV18 and J is TRBJ1-1; D unresolved. Germline CDR1 reads KGHSH; CDR2 reads LQKENI. The CDR3 runs 14 residues. Between the trimmed V and J ends, which lost 0 bases and 5 bases, there was a span of 10 bases. The CDR3 loop reads CASSPPGIQTEAFF. The CDR3 DNA reads TGTGCCAGCTCACCACCCGGGATCCAGACTGAAGCTTTCTTT. The entire variable domain, with the rest obtained from reference TRBV18 and TRBJ1-1, is as follows: NAGVMQNPRHLVRRRGQEARLRCSPMKGHSHVYWYRQLPEEGLKFMVYLQKENIIDESGMPKERFSAEFPKEGPSILRIQQVVRGDSAAYFCASSPPGIQTEAFFGQGTRLTVV.

This clonotype was seen many times. V gene TRBV28 combines with J gene TRBJ1-1; D unclear. The length of the CDR3 is 13 residues. Trimming cost V 2 bases and J 1 base, with 5 bases left between them. Germline loops: CDR1 MDHEN, CDR2 SYDVKM. CDR3 protein: CASSLPRNTEAFF. The CDR3 region has the DNA TGTGCCAGCAGTTTACCACGGAACACTGAAGCTTTCTTT. Looking up the rest from reference TRBV28 and TRBJ1-1 gives the full variable domain: DVKVTQSSRYLVKRTGEKVFLECVQDMDHENMFWYRQDPGLGLRLIYFSYDVKMKEKGDIPEGYSVSREKKERFSLILESASTNQTSMYLCASSLPRNTEAFFGQGTRLTVV.

This clonotype was seen many times. The CDR3: CASSFSLAGLSYEQYF. CDR3 bases: TGTGCCAGCAGTTTTTCGCTAGCGGGACTATCCTACGAGCAGTACTTC. V and J are TRBV28 and TRBJ2-7; 9 bases map to TRBD2. The V gene's germline CDR1 is MDHEN and CDR2 SYDVKM. J was trimmed by 1 base and V by 3 bases; bases with no gene match: 7. This CDR3 spans 16 amino acids.

This chain uses TRBV24-1 with TRBJ2-5; TRBD1 aligns across 8 bases. CDR1 is KGHDR, CDR2 SFDVKD, per germline. The CDR3 has 14 residues. Unmatched junction bases numbered 4, after V lost 4 bases and J lost 4 bases. The CDR3 region is CATSDRTGRETQYF. For the CDR3, the DNA is TGTGCCACCAGTGACCGGACAGGGCGAGAGACCCAGTACTTC.

The chain combines TRBV14 with TRBJ2-5, with D perhaps given as TRBD1 or TRBD2 (5 bases each). The V end was cut by 0 bases, the J end by 5 bases, with 16 bases between. CDR3 length equals 16 residues. Germline assignment: CDR1 SGHDN and CDR2 FVKESK. CDR3 DNA: TGTGCCAGCAGCCAAGAACGCGGGCTATGGGGGGAGACCCAGTACTTC. Translating gives CASSQERGLWGETQYF.

This clonotype occurred a few times. The CDR3 bases are TGTGCCAGCACTACAATACAGGGCTCCTTTACCTATGGCTACACCTTC. It is translated as CASTTIQGSFTYGYTF. The V call is TRBV12-3 or TRBV12-4, the J call TRBJ1-2; maybe TRBD1 (6 bases). This CDR3 spans 16 amino acids. V lost 7 bases, J lost 4 bases, and 22 bases lay in between.

In this sample, this clonotype turned up a few times. This chain joins TRBV29-1 and TRBJ1-2; the match to TRBD1 covers 8 bases. The CDR3 covers 15 residues. The J segment lost 12 bases and the V segment lost 4 bases, leaving 19 bases of the junction unmatched. Per germline, CDR1 SQVTM and CDR2 ANQGSEA. CDR3 coding DNA: TGCAGCGTTGCGGGTATGGGCGGCCAGGGGGCGAGCAACACCTTC. Translating gives CSVAGMGGQGASNTF.

The V gene is TRBV11-3, the J gene TRBJ2-3; possibly TRBD1 for D (5 bases). The V and J ends lost 5 bases and 3 bases respectively, with 18 bases between them. The CDR3 contains 16 residues. Germline CDR1 is SGHNT and CDR2 is YENEEA. The CDR3 sequence: CASSRRSQGQTDTQYF. Here the CDR3 DNA reads TGTGCCAGCAGCCGCCGGAGCCAGGGCCAAACAGATACGCAGTATTTT.

This clonotype was picked up many times. This chain's CDR3 is CASSLGASGKNNEQFF. The CDR3, as DNA: TGTGCCAGCAGCTTAGGGGCTAGCGGAAAAAACAATGAGCAGTTCTTC. The rearrangement uses TRBV7-9 and TRBJ2-1; 7 positions match TRBD2. V shed 1 base and J 5 bases; nucleotides not matched to a gene: 8. Germline CDR1 reads SEHNR; CDR2 reads FQNEAQ (reference sequence). The CDR3 runs 16 residues. Drawing the rest from reference TRBV7-9 and TRBJ2-1, the complete variable domain is DTGVSQNPRHKITKRGQNVTFRCDPISEHNRLYWYRQTLGQGPEFLTYFQNEAQLEKSRLLSDRFSAERPKGSFSTLEIQRTEQGDSAMYLCASSLGASGKNNEQFFGPGTRLTVL.

The chain couples TRBV19 to TRBJ2-6; D possibly matches TRBD1 or TRBD2 (5 bases each). From germline, CDR1 is LNHDA and CDR2 SQIVND (reference sequence). Trimming left V 6 bases short and J 0 bases short, with 9 bases between. The CDR3 is 15 amino acids. The CDR3 is CASRNGASGANVLTF. CDR3 sequence (DNA): TGTGCCAGTAGGAACGGGGCCTCTGGGGCCAACGTCCTGACTTTC.

In this sample, this clonotype turned up many times. The V gene is TRBV15, the J gene TRBJ2-1; 9 positions agree with TRBD2. V trimming: 0 bases; J trimming: 4 bases; junction bases outside the gene matches: 10. Looked up from germline, CDR1 is LNHNV and CDR2 is YYDKDF (reference sequence). The CDR3 is 18 amino acids. Written as DNA, the CDR3 is TGTGCCACCAGCAGAGATCTAGCGGGGAGGGGGGGTTACAATGAGCAGTTCTTC. It is translated as CATSRDLAGRGGYNEQFF.

In this sample, this clonotype turned up many times. V and J are TRBV6-5 and TRBJ1-1; D gene ambiguous. Per the germline V gene, CDR1 is MNHEY and CDR2 is SVGAGI. There are 11 residues in the CDR3. Trimming cost V 4 bases and J 7 bases, with 7 bases left between them. DNA for the CDR3: TGTGCCAGCAGTTCCATGGGTGAAGCTTTCTTT. It is translated as CASSSMGEAFF.

The chain combines TRBV12-5 with TRBJ2-7; D not resolved. CDR3 length: 13 amino acids. Trimming cost V 1 base and J 1 base, with 5 bases left between them. Germline V CDR1 and CDR2: LGHNT, FRNRAP. CDR3 coding DNA: TGTGCTAGTGGTTTGGACATTTCCTACGAGCAGTACTTC. Its translation: CASGLDISYEQYF.

There are a few counts of this clonotype. The chain employs TRBV2 and TRBJ1-3, with D unresolved. V lost 6 bases, J lost 0 bases, and 12 bases lay in between. Germline CDR1 reads SNHLY; CDR2 reads FYNNEI. The CDR3 is 15 amino acids. DNA of the CDR3: TGTGCCAGCAGGCCCCGGTCCGACTCTGGAAACACCATATATTTT. Translated, it gives CASRPRSDSGNTIYF. Together with reference TRBV2 and TRBJ1-3, the CDR3 gives the full variable domain: EPEVTQTPSHQVTQMGQEVILRCVPISNHLYFYWYRQILGQKVEFLVSFYNNEISEKSEIFDDQFSVERPDGSNFTLKIRSTKLEDSAMYFCASRPRSDSGNTIYFGEGSWLTVV.

This clonotype was recorded many times. This chain links TRBV4-2 with TRBJ2-5; D is possibly TRBD1 or TRBD2 (6 bases each). Trimming pared 2 bases from V and 5 bases from J, leaving 12 bases between. Germline CDR1 reads LGHNA; CDR2 reads YNFKEQ. The CDR3 runs 14 residues. The CDR3 sequence: CASSQPRGDETQYF. The CDR3 nucleotides are TGTGCCAGCAGCCAACCGAGGGGGGATGAGACCCAGTACTTC.

This clonotype was detected a few times. J is TRBJ2-7 and V is TRBV29-1; D is possibly TRBD1 or TRBD2 (5 bases each). Trimming took 7 bases from V and 6 from J, leaving 10 bases between them. Germline V CDR1 and CDR2: SQVTM, ANQGSEA. The CDR3 spans 10 residues. CDR3: CSAGDLEQYF. The CDR3 bases are TGCAGCGCCGGGGACCTCGAGCAGTACTTC.

Only a few counts were recorded for this clonotype. The chain uses TRBV27 and TRBJ1-1; weak D call: TRBD1 (5 bases). The CDR3 loop spans 14 amino acids. Trimming took 7 bases from V and 5 from J, leaving 17 bases between them. CDR1 and CDR2 (germline): MNHEY, SMNVEV (reference sequence). The CDR3 loop is CASTPGGGATEAFF. CDR3 nucleotide sequence: TGTGCCAGCACTCCGGGTGGGGGTGCAACTGAAGCTTTCTTT.